This T cell receptor (beta chain) was identified during a study of T cell changes during pregnancy in multiple sclerosis. Repertoires were generated with immunoSEQ multiplex PCR, while TCRdb's copy carries only in-frame clones and drops some. The table records over 60,000 clones, around nine tenths of them present only once. Germline CDR1 SNHLY, CDR2 FYNNEI. This CDR3 is 14 amino acids long. V was clipped by 4 bases and J by 2 bases; unmatched bases: 1. Sample: CD4+ T cells from peripheral blood mononuclear cells, taken in the third trimester of pregnancy. The clonotype comes from a female donor in good health, enrolled as a control in a pregnancy study. V and J are TRBV2 and TRBJ1-5; TRBD1 agrees at 8 bases. The CDR3 nucleotides are TGTGCCAGCAGTGGGGGACAGGGCAATCAGCCCCAGCATTTT. Translating it yields CASSGGQGNQPQHF. Variable domain in full (rest from reference TRBV2 and TRBJ1-5): EPEVTQTPSHQVTQMGQEVILRCVPISNHLYFYWYRQILGQKVEFLVSFYNNEISEKSEIFDDQFSVERPDGSNFTLKIRSTKLEDSAMYFCASSGGQGNQPQHFGDGTRLSIL.